Following are 3 T cell receptor beta chains from one sample sequenced in a study of PD-1 blockade in classical Hodgkin lymphoma (dated by TCRdb to 2020 to 2022). The library was produced with the immunoSEQ multiplex PCR assay. In its TCRdb copy, this immuneACCESS table keeps in-frame sequences only and misses some clones. Where compared with another copy, unresolved V genes explain less than half of these, and the others have no known cause. This sample comprises nearly 60,000 clones, approximately 90% of them detected only once. The top ten hold about 10% of the sample. What the time point label conveys for this sample: cycle 2 day 1 (C2D1) of nivolumab. All trial patients had relapsed after autologous stem cell transplantation, with cohorts A, B and C differing in prior brentuximab vedotin exposure. Sample: peripheral blood mononuclear cells (PBMCs), taken before the second cycle of nivolumab. The receptor source for this set is a human donor with classical Hodgkin lymphoma.

This clone is a singleton in its sample. The chain recombines TRBV9 with TRBJ2-5; D ambiguous. The CDR3 is made up of 16 amino acids. Germline values: CDR1 SGDLS, CDR2 YYNGEE. V lost 0 bases, J lost 5 bases, and 17 bases lay in between. The CDR3 is CASSVEGLGVGETQYF. In nucleotides, the CDR3 is TGTGCCAGCAGCGTAGAAGGGCTTGGTGTAGGGGAGACCCAGTACTTC.

This clone was detected only once. The J gene is TRBJ2-7, the V gene TRBV7-8; no clear D gene. Per germline, CDR1 SGHVS and CDR2 FQNEAQ. This CDR3 has 12 amino acids. V lost 1 base and J 5 bases, leaving 6 bases between the germline ends. The CDR3 nucleotides read TGTGCCAGCAGCTTAGTTTACCACGAGCAGTACTTC. Protein product: CASSLVYHEQYF.

The chain couples TRBV5-1 to TRBJ1-2, with 8 positions matching TRBD1. The CDR3 is 16 amino acids. In germline, CDR1 is SGHRS, CDR2 YFSETQ. Trimming took 4 bases from V and 8 from J; bases not matched to a gene: 16. As DNA, the CDR3 is TGCGCCAGCAGCGCTACCTGGACAGGGCGAGAAGGGGGCTACACCTTC. Its protein is CASSATWTGREGGYTF. Combining the CDR3 with reference TRBV5-1 and TRBJ1-2 gives the whole variable domain KAGVTQTPRYLIKTRGQQVTLSCSPISGHRSVSWYQQTPGQGLQFLFEYFSETQRNKGNFPGRFSGRQFSNSRSEMNVSTLELGDSALYLCASSATWTGREGGYTFGSGTRLTVV.